This passage covers 30 T cell receptor beta chains from one sample sequenced in a study of type 1 regulatory T cells. Their specific antigens are unknown. TCRdb analysed the reads with MiXCR anew, one entry per CDR3 protein. Of over 55,000 distinct CDR3 sequences in the sample, about 62% are singletons; the top ten hold 7% to 9.5%. The specimen sequenced was cultured T cells, either the whole culture or a sorted T cell fraction (not recorded which). Subset described: Tr1-enriched cell product generated in vitro against host alloantigens. All receptors come from a human donor in good health.

This clonotype was recorded a few times. The chain couples TRBV5-1 to TRBJ2-5, with 10 bases matching TRBD1. The CDR3 is made up of 18 amino acids. Per the germline V gene, CDR1 is SGHRS and CDR2 is YFSETQ. V was clipped by 0 bases and J by 4 bases; unmatched bases: 12. CDR3 sequence reads: CASSLDPTGGPRGETQYF. The CDR3 DNA sequence: TGCGCCAGCAGCTTGGATCCGACAGGGGGCCCCCGGGGAGAGACCCAGTACTTC. The variable domain in full, completed from reference TRBV5-1 and TRBJ2-5, reads KAGVTQTPRYLIKTRGQQVTLSCSPISGHRSVSWYQQTPGQGLQFLFEYFSETQRNKGNFPGRFSGRQFSNSRSEMNVSTLELGDSALYLCASSLDPTGGPRGETQYFGPGTRLLVL.

V and J are TRBV6-1 and TRBJ2-5, with 7 bases lining up with TRBD1. V trimming: 6 bases; J trimming: 2 bases; junction bases outside the gene matches: 6. CDR3 length: 14 residues. Germline V gene lookup returns CDR1 MNHNS and CDR2 SASEGT. This CDR3 reads CASSLTGRQETQYF. CDR3 bases: TGTGCCAGCAGCCTGACAGGGCGTCAAGAGACCCAGTACTTC.

The chain joins TRBV15 to TRBJ1-1, with 8 bases fitting TRBD1. The V gene's germline CDR1 is LNHNV and CDR2 YYDKDF (reference sequence). V lost 9 bases, J lost 3 bases, and 9 bases stayed unmatched. The length of the CDR3 is 14 residues. The CDR3: CATARQGYDTEAFF. The CDR3 nucleotides read TGTGCCACGGCGAGACAGGGGTACGACACTGAAGCTTTCTTT.

This clonotype was counted between two and nine times. The gene calls are TRBV7-3 and TRBJ2-1, with D perhaps being TRBD1 or TRBD2 (6 bases each). CDR3 length: 15 residues. Trimming shortened V by 4 bases and J by 8 bases, and 18 bases separated the two germline ends. Germline assignment: CDR1 SGHTA and CDR2 FQGTGA. The CDR3 region has the DNA TGTGCCAGCAGCTCCCGGGGGCTAGCGAGGGATGAGCAGTTCTTC. Translation: CASSSRGLARDEQFF.

A few counts support this clonotype. V gene TRBV3-1 combines with J gene TRBJ2-5; 8 nucleotides align to TRBD1. This CDR3 contains 15 residues. Germline loops: CDR1 LGHDT, CDR2 YNNKEL (reference sequence). V trimming: 3 bases; J trimming: 4 bases; junction bases outside the gene matches: 7. CDR3 DNA sequence: TGTGCCAGCAGCCAGACCGGGACAGGAGTAGAGACCCAGTACTTC. Amino acids: CASSQTGTGVETQYF.

The table lists this clonotype with a count of one. This chain links TRBV9 with TRBJ1-5, with TRBD1 identical over 7 bases. The CDR3 is 15 amino acids. CDR1 is SGDLS, CDR2 YYNGEE, per germline. Losses at the gene ends were 2 bases for V and 6 bases for J; bases not matched to a gene: 8. CDR3 protein: CASSVGQGVGQPQHF. The CDR3 nucleotides read TGTGCCAGCAGCGTTGGGCAGGGGGTTGGTCAGCCCCAGCATTTT.

This clonotype was seen a few times. The chain couples TRBV6-5 to TRBJ2-7; D may be TRBD2 (6 bases). The CDR3 has 14 amino acids. V lost 0 bases to trimming and J lost 8 bases, with 14 bases between them. Germline V CDR1 and CDR2: MNHEY, SVGAGI. The DNA of the CDR3 is TGTGCCAGCAGTTACTCGGACTTTGCGGGGAAGCAGTACTTC. Translated, it gives CASSYSDFAGKQYF.

The J gene is TRBJ1-1, the V gene TRBV12-3 or TRBV12-4; 7 bases are a match to TRBD1. CDR3 size: 14 residues. V shed 7 bases, J shed 1 base, and the junction held 6 bases outside the gene matches. In DNA form, the CDR3 reads TGTGCCAGCACCAGACAGGGTCCGAACACTGAAGCTTTCTTT. Amino acids: CASTRQGPNTEAFF.

The chain joins TRBV7-3 to TRBJ2-3, with a tentative D call TRBD2 (6 bases). The CDR3 is 15 amino acids. Germline lookup yields CDR1 SGHTA and CDR2 FQGTGA. V lost 2 bases and J lost 3, with 12 bases in between. The DNA for the CDR3 is TGTGCCAGCAGCTTAGCGACTAGGCATACAGATACGCAGTATTTT. It is translated as CASSLATRHTDTQYF.

The genes are TRBV20-1 and TRBJ1-2; no firm D call. The CDR3 spans 14 residues. Germline CDR1 and CDR2: DFQATT and SNEGSKA (reference sequence). V was clipped by 1 base and J by 2 bases, with 11 bases between them. DNA for the CDR3: TGCAGTGCTAGAGGTGTGAAGGCGAACTATGGCTACACCTTC. This sequence encodes CSARGVKANYGYTF.

The chain couples TRBV15 to TRBJ2-1, with D unresolved. V shed 7 bases and J shed 9 bases, with 10 bases lying between them. The CDR3 totals 11 residues. Germline loops: CDR1 LNHNV, CDR2 YYDKDF (reference sequence). This CDR3 reads CATKGMIEQFF. The CDR3 coding sequence is TGTGCCACCAAAGGGATGATTGAGCAGTTCTTC.

This chain connects TRBV20-1 to TRBJ2-1, with 9 bases aligning to TRBD2. Losses at the gene ends were 6 bases for V and 2 bases for J; bases not matched to a gene: 8. Germline CDR1 is DFQATT and CDR2 is SNEGSKA (reference sequence). This CDR3 is built from 15 residues. The CDR3 DNA is TGCAGTGCCAGCGGGACTAGCAGGGCCTACAATGAGCAGTTCTTC. It yields the protein CSASGTSRAYNEQFF.

The chain joins TRBV2 to TRBJ2-2, with 9 bases fitting TRBD2. This CDR3 contains 17 residues. V dropped 2 bases and J dropped 6; count of bases not matched to a gene: 10. Germline V gene lookup returns CDR1 SNHLY and CDR2 FYNNEI. The CDR3 loop reads CASSESGWTSVPGELFF. The CDR3, as DNA: TGTGCCAGCAGTGAAAGTGGCTGGACTAGCGTTCCCGGGGAGCTGTTTTTT.

Details on this clonotype: Compared with germline, one end of the junction differs, possibly owing to a read error. The J gene is TRBJ2-3, the V gene TRBV19, with D perhaps matching TRBD2 (5 bases). The CDR3 spans 16 residues. Germline loops: CDR1 LNHDA, CDR2 SQIVND (reference sequence). The DNA of the CDR3 is TGTACCAGTAGTCTCGAGACCCGACGGGGTGCAGATACGCAGTATTTT. This encodes CTSSLETRRGADTQYF.

The gene calls are TRBV24-1 and TRBJ2-5, with 9 bases fitting TRBD2. This CDR3 spans 14 amino acids. The trim removed 9 bases at V and 2 bases at J, leaving 6 bases unmatched. CDR1 KGHDR and CDR2 SFDVKD come from the germline V gene. The CDR3 loop reads CATGGLAGQETQYF. The CDR3 DNA sequence: TGTGCCACCGGAGGTCTAGCGGGACAAGAGACCCAGTACTTC.

V and J are TRBV9 and TRBJ1-3, with D possibly being TRBD1 (6 bases). Germline V gene sequence: CDR1 SGDLS, CDR2 YYNGEE. The CDR3 extends over 13 amino acids. V was trimmed by 3 bases and J by 7 bases, leaving 11 bases between them. The DNA for the CDR3 is TGTGCCAGCAGCGGACAGGATCGGAACACCATATATTTT. It specifies CASSGQDRNTIYF.

The V and J genes are TRBV7-9 and TRBJ2-7; D call uncertain. The germline V and J ends were trimmed by 6 bases and 7 bases, with 25 bases remaining between them. In germline, CDR1 is SEHNR, CDR2 FQNEAQ (reference sequence). The CDR3 extends over 16 amino acids. CDR3 coding DNA: TGTGCCAGCAGGTCCTTAACCGAGGCAGGTACCGGAGAGCAGTACTTC. This gives the protein CASRSLTEAGTGEQYF.

The chain joins TRBV9 to TRBJ2-2; 7 bases map to TRBD2. Germline values: CDR1 SGDLS, CDR2 YYNGEE. Trimming cost V 0 bases and J 5 bases; bases outside gene matches: 7. The CDR3 extends over 16 amino acids. CDR3 sequence reads: CASSVEGRADTGELFF. For the CDR3, the DNA is TGTGCCAGCAGCGTAGAGGGGAGGGCCGATACCGGGGAGCTGTTTTTT.

The genes are TRBV20-1 and TRBJ1-2; 10 nucleotides align to TRBD1. Germline-derived CDR1 and CDR2 are DFQATT and SNEGSKA (reference sequence). The CDR3 contains 14 residues. J was trimmed by 3 bases and V by 3 bases; bases with no gene match: 4. The CDR3 protein is CSARAGQGDYGYTF. CDR3 in DNA: TGCAGTGCTAGGGCCGGACAGGGGGACTATGGCTACACCTTC.

This clonotype was counted a single time. V gene TRBV7-2 combines with J gene TRBJ2-1, with a weak D call TRBD2 (6 bases). From germline, CDR1 is SGHTA and CDR2 FQGNSA. V dropped 5 bases and J dropped 4 bases, with 15 bases sitting between them. The CDR3 totals 15 residues. The CDR3 nucleotides are TGTGCCAGCAGCCCGGACTGGGGAGGTTACAATGAGCAGTTCTTC. Translated, it gives CASSPDWGGYNEQFF. Filled out from reference TRBV7-2 and TRBJ2-1, the complete variable domain reads GAGVSQSPSNKVTEKGKDVELRCDPISGHTALYWYRQSLGQGLEFLIYFQGNSAPDKSGLPSDRFSAERTGGSVSTLTIQRTQQEDSAVYLCASSPDWGGYNEQFFGPGTRLTVL.

The rearrangement links TRBV19 to TRBJ2-6, with D possibly being TRBD2 (6 bases). Germline CDR1 reads LNHDA; CDR2 reads SQIVND (reference sequence). The CDR3 extends over 16 amino acids. Between the trimmed V and J ends, which lost 4 bases and 0 bases, there was a span of 10 bases. The CDR3 nucleotides read TGTGCCAGTAGTAGGGACTCCAGCTCTGGGGCCAACGTCCTGACTTTC. Protein: CASSRDSSSGANVLTF.

The chain joins TRBV4-1 to TRBJ2-5; possible D gene TRBD1, 6 bases. The CDR3 is 15 residues long. The germline V and J ends were trimmed by 1 base and 1 base, with 10 bases remaining between them. From germline, CDR1 is MGHRA and CDR2 YSYEKL. The CDR3 coding sequence is TGCGCCAGCAGCCAAGGGGGGCCTAGCCAAGAGACCCAGTACTTC. Translation gives CASSQGGPSQETQYF.

This clonotype was picked up a small number of times. V gene TRBV6-6 combines with J gene TRBJ1-2, with TRBD1 matching 7 bases. The CDR3 runs 15 residues. V lost 4 bases and J lost 2; bases outside the gene matches: 7. The V gene's germline CDR1 is MNHNY and CDR2 SVGAGI (reference sequence). CDR3 protein: CASSSRGTGNYGYTF. The CDR3 DNA is TGTGCCAGCAGTTCCAGGGGGACTGGGAACTATGGCTACACCTTC.

The chain carries TRBV7-2 and TRBJ1-5, with 11 nucleotides matching TRBD1. CDR3 size: 15 residues. Germline V lookup: CDR1 SGHTA, CDR2 FQGNSA. J gave up 5 bases and V 0 bases, and 0 bases lay outside the gene matches. In DNA, the CDR3 is TGTGCCAGCAGCTTAGCGGGACAGGGGGATCAGCCCCAGCATTTT. This sequence encodes CASSLAGQGDQPQHF. Full variable domain (remainder filled in from reference TRBV7-2 and TRBJ1-5): GAGVSQSPSNKVTEKGKDVELRCDPISGHTALYWYRQSLGQGLEFLIYFQGNSAPDKSGLPSDRFSAERTGGSVSTLTIQRTQQEDSAVYLCASSLAGQGDQPQHFGDGTRLSIL.

This clonotype appeared a few times. V usage is TRBV27 and J usage is TRBJ2-3; D remains ambiguous. Trimming stripped 2 bases from V and 4 bases from J, with 4 bases between. CDR3 length equals 12 residues. Germline CDR1 is MNHEY and CDR2 is SMNVEV (reference sequence). CDR3 bases: TGTGCCAGCAGTTTAGACCCAGATACGCAGTATTTT. Amino acids: CASSLDPDTQYF.

This sequence joins TRBV3-1 and TRBJ1-5, with D unclear. This CDR3 has 13 residues. Germline CDR1 LGHDT, CDR2 YNNKEL (reference sequence). Trimming removed 0 bases from V and 9 bases from J, with 9 bases in between. The CDR3 coding sequence is TGTGCCAGCAGCCAAGAACCTTTGGGGCCCCAGCATTTT. This gives the protein CASSQEPLGPQHF.

This chain uses TRBV7-2 with TRBJ2-3, with a tentative D call TRBD2 (6 bases). Germline V lookup: CDR1 SGHTA, CDR2 FQGNSA. This CDR3 has 16 amino acids. V was shortened by 5 bases and J by 0 bases, with 15 bases between the two germline ends. DNA for the CDR3: TGTGCCAGCAGCGTGATTCCGGGACTTAGCACAGATACGCAGTATTTT. This translates into CASSVIPGLSTDTQYF.

The chain employs TRBV2 and TRBJ2-7; 9 positions agree with TRBD2. The CDR3 covers 13 residues. Germline CDR1 is SNHLY and CDR2 is FYNNEI. Germline trimming cut 3 bases from V and 6 bases from J; bases unmatched to any gene: 3. CDR3 sequence reads: CASSDAGGFEQYF. In DNA, the CDR3 is TGTGCCAGCAGTGACGCGGGAGGGTTCGAGCAGTACTTC.

The CDR3 bases are TGCGCCAGCAGCCAGTGGGCGGGGGAGACCCAGTACTTC. This encodes CASSQWAGETQYF. The chain recombines TRBV5-1 with TRBJ2-5, with D maybe TRBD2 (6 bases). Trimming took 4 bases from V and 5 from J, leaving 12 bases between them. CDR3 length: 13 amino acids. Germline CDR1 SGHRS, CDR2 YFSETQ.

The chain joins TRBV3-1 to TRBJ2-1, with 10 bases fitting TRBD1. The V and J ends lost 5 bases and 8 bases, in that order; junction bases with no gene match: 9. The CDR3 sequence is 15 residues long. Germline CDR1 reads LGHDT; CDR2 reads YNNKEL (reference sequence). CDR3 amino acids: CASSYGGQGRDEQFF. DNA for the CDR3: TGTGCCAGCAGCTACGGGGGACAGGGGAGGGATGAGCAGTTCTTC.